These 10 T cell receptor beta chains were all obtained from the same sample, sequenced in a study of neurological immune-mediated disorders. TCRdb reprocessed the 5' RACE reads with MiXCR, giving one entry per CDR3 protein. The sample carries under 80,000 distinct CDR3 sequences, about 4.2% recorded once. Sequencing used PBMCs. Receptor source: a man younger than 45 with multiple sclerosis.

This clonotype appeared many times. The chain combines TRBV5-1 with TRBJ1-2, with D possibly matching TRBD1 (6 bases). The CDR3 is 15 amino acids. In germline, CDR1 is SGHRS, CDR2 YFSETQ. V lost 0 bases, J lost 5 bases, and 14 bases lay in between. The CDR3 DNA reads as TGCGCCAGCAGCTTGGCCGGGGATAGGGGGTATGGCTACACCTTC. Translating it yields CASSLAGDRGYGYTF.

Turning to this clonotype: A read error is possible here, since a much larger clone lies one base away. V is TRBV7-2 and J is TRBJ1-1; the match to TRBD1 covers 7 bases. Germline V CDR1 and CDR2: SGHTA, FQGNSA. The CDR3 loop spans 13 amino acids. In DNA form, the CDR3 reads TGTGCCAGCAGTATAACACAGGGGACTGAAGATTTCTTT. It yields the protein CASSITQGTEDFF.

This clonotype came up many times. The chain uses TRBV18 and TRBJ2-4; D not certain. The CDR3 contains 13 residues. The V end lost 2 bases, the J end lost 0 bases, and 2 bases lay between the germline ends. From germline, CDR1 is KGHSH and CDR2 LQKENI. In DNA, the CDR3 is TGTGCCAGCTCACCAATAGCCAAAAACATTCAGTACTTC. Translation: CASSPIAKNIQYF.

This chain uses TRBV20-1 with TRBJ2-1; 11 bases are shared with TRBD2. Germline V gene sequence: CDR1 DFQATT, CDR2 SNEGSKA (reference sequence). The J segment lost 8 bases and the V segment lost 6 bases, leaving 12 bases of the junction unmatched. The CDR3 runs to 15 residues. Here the CDR3 reads CSAQRGLAGGDEQFF. The CDR3 DNA reads TGCAGTGCCCAGAGGGGTCTAGCGGGGGGTGATGAGCAGTTCTTC.

This clonotype was seen at least ten times. The chain recombines TRBV5-1 with TRBJ1-6; no clear D gene. Germline V gene lookup returns CDR1 SGHRS and CDR2 YFSETQ. V lost 1 base, J lost 7 bases, and 9 bases lay in between. The length of the CDR3 is 14 residues. In DNA form, the CDR3 reads TGCGCCAGCAGCTTGAATAGTAAAAATTCACCCCTCCACTTT. Its translation is CASSLNSKNSPLHF.

This clonotype was seen at least ten times. The CDR3 loop reads CASSVEGTAYGYTF. CDR3 nucleotide sequence: TGTGCCAGCAGCGTAGAAGGGACAGCATATGGCTACACCTTC. The chain recombines TRBV9 with TRBJ1-2; 7 bases are a match to TRBD1. Germline V gives CDR1 SGDLS, CDR2 YYNGEE. This CDR3 comprises 14 residues. V shed 0 bases and J 5 bases; nucleotides not matched to a gene: 4.

This clonotype was seen ten or more times. A junction end diverges from the germline sequence, so it may reflect a read error. The chain has TRBV10-3 and TRBJ1-6; tentative D call: TRBD1 (5 bases). This CDR3 is 13 amino acids long. The germline CDR1 and CDR2 sequences are ENHRY and SYGVKD. This chain's CDR3 is CAITGTSSSPLNF. DNA of the CDR3: TGTGCCATCACCGGGACCTCTTCGTCACCCCTCAACTTT.

This clonotype was picked up many times. The rearrangement joins TRBV5-6 to TRBJ2-1, with D perhaps assigned TRBD1 or TRBD2 (6 bases each). Trimming removed 3 bases from V and 7 bases from J, with 17 bases in between. Germline CDR1 reads SGHDT; CDR2 reads YYEEEE. CDR3 size: 15 residues. CDR3 amino acids: CASSSHNGGVNEQFF. The CDR3 nucleotides are TGTGCCAGCAGCTCCCACAACGGGGGCGTGAATGAGCAGTTCTTC.

This clonotype came up many times. The chain recombines TRBV12-3 or TRBV12-4 with TRBJ1-2; TRBD1 matches at 7 bases. The CDR3 is made up of 13 amino acids. Trimming removed 5 bases from V and 7 bases from J; junction bases left unmatched: 7. This chain's CDR3 is CASSIGQVAGYTF. DNA for the CDR3: TGTGCCAGCAGTATTGGACAGGTGGCTGGCTACACCTTC.

This clonotype was counted many times. This chain uses TRBV20-1 with TRBJ2-3; perhaps TRBD2 as D (6 bases). Trimming shortened V by 1 base and J by 2 bases, and 16 bases separated the two germline ends. The V gene's germline CDR1 is DFQATT and CDR2 SNEGSKA (reference sequence). The CDR3 is 16 residues long. The CDR3 DNA follows: TGCAGTGCTAGAGTTCATGGTAGCGGACACACAGATACGCAGTATTTT. As protein: CSARVHGSGHTDTQYF.